The following is a T cell receptor beta chain sequence with its context. Relative to the germline gene, one junction end is altered; a read error may explain this. Germline V gene sequence: CDR1 PRHDT, CDR2 FYEKMQ (reference sequence). This CDR3 has 13 amino acids. The data stem from a study of control samples from healthy donors and cancer patients. Here immunoSEQ multiplex PCR was the method, and the copy in TCRdb shows in-frame clones only, minus some. Of approximately 37,000 clones in the sample, around 83% were seen once. J is TRBJ1-2 and V is TRBV13; TRBD1 is a possible D gene (6 bases). The TCR was taken from a woman in her sixties or seventies with lung cancer. Sequenced sample: PBMCs. The CDR3 region is CASSYKRGEGSPF. For the CDR3, the DNA is TGTGCCAGCAGTTACAAAAGGGGGGAGGGGTCTCCCTTC.